This T cell receptor beta chain was sequenced in a study of shared clonotypes between healthy human individuals. In germline, CDR1 is SNHLY, CDR2 FYNNEI. J was trimmed by 3 bases and V by 6 bases; bases with no gene match: 7. The CDR3 is 15 amino acids. The data were produced by immunoSEQ multiplex PCR, yet TCRdb's version contains in-frame clones alone and is incomplete. The sample holds roughly 2.6 million clones, around nine tenths seen once. The J gene is TRBJ2-1, the V gene TRBV2; 8 bases match TRBD2. The sequence was collected from a man younger than 30 in good health. The sample comprised naive CD4+ T cells sorted from blood. This sample's subset: CD45RA+ positively selected. The chain's CDR3 is CASSGTSGHYNEQFF. CDR3 bases: TGTGCCAGCAGCGGTACTAGCGGTCACTACAATGAGCAGTTCTTC.